This passage covers 25 T cell receptor beta chains from one sample sequenced in a study of CD8+ T cells in alopecia areata. TCR sequencing used cDNA made by reverse transcription of extracted RNA. Using immunoSEQ multiplex PCR, the repertoire was profiled, and TCRdb retains in-frame clones only, with some absent. This sample includes over 100,000 clones with no singletons; its ten biggest clones take up around a fifth. The sample comprised lesional skin. The receptors stem from a C3H/HeJ mouse with alopecia areata. The mice in this strain carry MHC haplotype H2-k.

On this clone itself: Germline and genes here are mouse. From the germline J gene comes the end of the CDR3, since the read stops 4 residues before it. The chain joins TRBV16 to TRBJ2-2; 10 bases agree with TRBD1. V trimming: 5 bases; J trimming: 4 bases; junction bases outside the gene matches: 4. The CDR3 runs to 15 residues. Germline CDR1 and CDR2: SGHSA and FRNQAP. CDR3 DNA, as far as it was read: TGTGCAAGCAGCGTGACAGGGGGCGGCACCGGG. Its translation: CASSVTGGGTG. The entire CDR3 is CASSVTGGGTGQLYF.

This clone showed up just a few times. The germline and genes are mouse ones. The part of the CDR3 DNA that was read is TGTGCTAGCAGGCCTGACTGGGGGAGCTCCTAT. This gives the protein CASRPDWGSSY. The whole CDR3 is CASRPDWGSSYEQYF. The gene calls are TRBV17 and TRBJ2-7, with 9 nucleotides matching TRBD2. The sequence runs out 4 residues before the end of the CDR3; the remainder is reconstructed from the germline J gene. CDR1 and CDR2 from the germline V gene are MNHDT and YYDKIL. CDR3 size: 15 residues. The V gene end was trimmed by 6 bases and the J gene end by 0 bases; junction bases not matched to a gene: 6.

To note about this clone: Mouse gene names apply. The read terminates 4 residues before the CDR3 end, so the remaining end is supplied by the germline J gene. This sequence joins TRBV19 and TRBJ1-1; 7 bases match TRBD1. Trimming took 2 bases from V and 3 from J; bases not matched to a gene: 4. The CDR3 consists of 14 residues. Germline V lookup: CDR1 FNHDT, CDR2 SITEND (reference sequence). The DNA read from the CDR3 is TGTGCCAGCAGTATCAGGGGGAGAGACACA. It specifies CASSIRGRDT. The whole CDR3 protein reads CASSIRGRDTEVFF.

This clone was found a few times. The gene symbols are mouse symbols. The DNA ends 4 residues before the CDR3 does, and the rest of the CDR3 is filled in from the germline J gene. The V and J genes are TRBV13-3 and TRBJ1-4, with TRBD1 identical over 9 bases. Germline CDR1 reads NNHDY; CDR2 reads SYVADS. CDR3 size: 14 residues. CDR3 protein: CASNPGQGTERLFF. CDR3 DNA, as far as it was read: TGTGCCAGCAACCCGGGACAGGGAACCGAA.

This clone was picked up a small number of times. Mouse gene names and germline throughout. The covered CDR3 bases are TGTGCCAGCCAAAGGACAGGGAGCTCCTAT. Protein product: CASQRTGSSY. The entire CDR3 is CASQRTGSSYEQYF. This sequence joins TRBV14 and TRBJ2-7; 8 nucleotides match TRBD1. Sequencing ends 4 residues short of the CDR3 end; the germline J gene provides the rest. The germline V gene has CDR1 SGHDT and CDR2 FRDEAV. With 7 bases clipped from V and 0 bases from J, the junction kept 6 bases outside the gene matches. CDR3 length: 14 residues.

A word on this clone: All gene names here are mouse names. With the read ending 4 residues before the CDR3 end, the germline J gene is used to fill in that end. The V call is TRBV13-3, the J call TRBJ2-1, with 9 bases identical to TRBD2. V gave up 3 bases and J gave up 3 bases; unmatched junction bases: 4. Germline V CDR1 and CDR2: NNHDY, SYVADS. The length of the CDR3 is 15 residues. The part of the CDR3 DNA that was read is TGTGCCAGCAGTGGACTGGGGGTTTCCTATGCT. Translation: CASSGLGVSYA. Given in full, the CDR3 is CASSGLGVSYAEQFF.

This clone showed up just a few times. At residue 10, the TCRdb protein and translated DNA are inconsistent; the protein given comes from the DNA. Genes here carry mouse names. Read coverage stops 3 residues before the CDR3 terminus; the germline J gene supplies the remainder. This rearrangement joins TRBV13-1 to TRBJ1-6, with 7 bases identical to TRBD1. TRBJ1-6 is an ORF, with its function uncertain. Unmatched junction bases numbered 3, after V lost 6 bases and J lost 6 bases. Germline V lookup: CDR1 NSHNY, CDR2 SYGAGN. This CDR3 spans 13 amino acids. This chain's CDR3 is CASTQGGNSPLYF. The CDR3 DNA, read in part, is TGTGCCAGCACCCAGGGGGGTAATTCGCCC.

In this sample, this clone turned up a few times. Gene names are the mouse ones. The read stops 4 residues short of the end of the CDR3; the missing end is completed from the germline J gene. This sequence joins TRBV1 and TRBJ1-1, with D possibly matching TRBD1 (5 bases). Trimming took off 0 bases at V and 4 bases at J, with 12 bases between the two ends. The CDR3 is made up of 15 amino acids. Germline V gene data show CDR1 as NSQYPW and CDR2 as LRSPGD (reference sequence). The CDR3 region is CTCSADRRRGTEVFF. The sequenced CDR3 bases are TGCACCTGCAGTGCAGATCGAAGGAGGGGCACA.

This clone came up a few times. Gene names are mouse gene names. Read coverage stops 4 residues before the CDR3 terminus; the germline J gene supplies the remainder. The chain has TRBV14 and TRBJ2-5; possible D gene TRBD1, 6 bases. Germline V gene lookup returns CDR1 SGHDT and CDR2 FRDEAV. This CDR3 region has 13 residues. The covered CDR3 bases are TGTGCCAGCAGCCTCCGGGACAAAGAC. Its translation: CASSLRDKD. The entire CDR3 is CASSLRDKDTQYF.

With respect to this clone: These gene names are mouse names. Read coverage stops 4 residues before the CDR3 terminus; the germline J gene supplies the remainder. The V gene is TRBV17, the J gene TRBJ1-1; the D is unclear. The CDR3 sequence is 13 residues long. Germline assignment: CDR1 MNHDT and CDR2 YYDKIL. Trimming stripped 4 bases from V and 2 bases from J, with 8 bases between. The DNA read from the CDR3 is TGTGCTAGCAGTACCTACACCAACACA. Translating it yields CASSTYTNT. The entire CDR3 protein is CASSTYTNTEVFF.

This clone was picked up a small number of times. The listed genes are named as in mouse. The DNA ends 4 residues before the CDR3 does, and the rest of the CDR3 is filled in from the germline J gene. The chain is built from TRBV13-3 and TRBJ1-1, with D possibly matching TRBD1 (5 bases). Germline lookup yields CDR1 NNHDY and CDR2 SYVADS. CDR3 length: 13 residues. The CDR3 is CASSPPAGREVFF. Incomplete CDR3 DNA: TGTGCCAGCAGTCCCCCGGCAGGGCGA.

Of note for this clone: Germline and genes here are mouse. The CDR3 extends 4 residues past the end of the read, so its final part is completed from the germline J gene. The chain uses TRBV13-2 and TRBJ2-1; D possibly corresponds to TRBD1 (5 bases). The CDR3 is 15 amino acids. Trimming took off 0 bases at V and 3 bases at J, with 10 bases between the two ends. Germline CDR1 is NNHNN and CDR2 is SYGAGS (reference sequence). Partial CDR3 DNA: TGTGCCAGCGGTGATGTGGGAGGGGTCTATGCT. Translated, it gives CASGDVGGVYA. The CDR3 in its entirety is CASGDVGGVYAEQFF.

On this clone itself: Gene names and germline match the mouse. Read data end 4 residues before the CDR3 end; the end is taken from the germline J gene. The chain has TRBV13-3 and TRBJ2-5; D possibly corresponds to TRBD1 (5 bases). Trimming removed 0 bases from V and 1 base from J, with 12 bases in between. The germline gives CDR1 NNHDY, CDR2 SYVADS. The CDR3 totals 16 residues. CDR3: CASSDEGKMYQDTQYF. The sequenced part of the CDR3 DNA is TGTGCCAGCAGTGATGAGGGGAAGATGTACCAAGAC.

A word on this clone: Germline and genes: mouse. The missing CDR3 end, 4 residues past where the read stops, is filled in from the germline J gene. The chain carries TRBV1 and TRBJ2-4; 8 bases fit TRBD2. In germline, CDR1 is NSQYPW, CDR2 LRSPGD (reference sequence). After removal of 2 bases from V and 0 bases from J, the junction contained 4 bases not matched to a gene. The CDR3 spans 16 residues. The CDR3 loop is CTCSALGGTSQNTLYF. The sequenced part of the CDR3 DNA is TGCACCTGCAGTGCACTGGGGGGCACTAGTCAAAAC.

Concerning this clone itself: At residue 12, the TCRdb amino acid sequence and the translated nucleotide sequence differ, so the protein here is the DNA translation. Any gene name here is a mouse gene name. The read is 3 residues too short to cover the CDR3 end, so that end is filled in from the germline J gene. The rearrangement uses TRBV5 and TRBJ1-6; weak D call: TRBD1 (5 bases). TRBJ1-6 qualifies as an ORF whose function is uncertain. The V end was cut by 2 bases, the J end by 3 bases, with 8 bases between. The CDR3 runs to 15 residues. Germline V lookup: CDR1 LGHNA, CDR2 YNLKQL (reference sequence). CDR3 bases read: TGTGCCAGCAGCCAAAGACAGTTCTATAATTCGCCC. Its protein product is CASSQRQFYNSP. The entire CDR3 is CASSQRQFYNSPLYF.

On this clone: Genes here carry mouse names. The read ends 4 residues before the CDR3 terminus; that terminus is restored from the germline J gene. This chain uses TRBV13-1 with TRBJ2-3; 10 nucleotides line up with TRBD1. The V gene's germline CDR1 is NSHNY and CDR2 SYGAGN. V trimming: 6 bases; J trimming: 0 bases; junction bases outside the gene matches: 4. The CDR3 contains 15 residues. The CDR3 sequence: CASMGQGRSAETLYF. The part of the CDR3 DNA that was read is TGTGCCAGCATGGGACAGGGGAGGAGTGCAGAA.

Comment on this clone: The translated DNA and TCRdb's protein are not identical at residue 10; the protein here was translated from the DNA. Mouse gene names and germline throughout. Read coverage stops 3 residues before the CDR3 terminus; the germline J gene supplies the remainder. The chain employs TRBV1 and TRBJ1-3; 7 bases align to TRBD1. Germline values: CDR1 NSQYPW, CDR2 LRSPGD (reference sequence). This CDR3 region has 13 residues. V gave up 8 bases and J gave up 2 bases; unmatched junction bases: 3. CDR3 DNA (partial): TGCACCTGCCCCCAGGGGGCTGGAAATACG. As protein: CTCPQGAGNT. The whole CDR3 is CTCPQGAGNTLYF.

In regard to this clone: TCRdb lists a protein that is different at residue 12 from the translated DNA; the protein given here uses the DNA translation. Gene names and germline refer to mouse. The sequenced fragment ends 3 residues before the CDR3 boundary, so the rest is inferred from the germline J gene. V and J are TRBV1 and TRBJ1-6; TRBD1 matches at 7 bases. TRBJ1-6 is an ORF, and what it does is uncertain. The J segment lost 5 bases and the V segment lost 1 base, leaving 2 bases of the junction unmatched. CDR1 is NSQYPW, CDR2 LRSPGD, per germline (reference sequence). The CDR3 sequence is 15 residues long. The CDR3 protein is CTCSAVGTDNSPLYF. Incomplete CDR3 DNA: TGCACCTGCAGTGCAGTCGGGACAGATAATTCGCCC.

This clone came up many times. Germline and genes: mouse. The read terminates 4 residues ahead of where the CDR3 ends, so the germline J gene completes it. The rearrangement links TRBV31 to TRBJ2-1; 7 nucleotides match TRBD1. The CDR3 extends over 14 amino acids. V lost 1 base and J lost 1; bases outside the gene matches: 1. Germline V CDR1 and CDR2: GKSSPN, SITVG. CDR3 bases read: TGTGCCTGGAGTCCGGGACAGAACTATGCT. Its translation is CAWSPGQNYA. The CDR3 in its entirety is CAWSPGQNYAEQFF.

This clone showed up just a few times. Gene names are the mouse ones. The read terminates 4 residues before the CDR3 end, so the remaining end is supplied by the germline J gene. The chain uses TRBV14 and TRBJ1-1; TRBD1 is a possible D gene (5 bases). Germline CDR1 and CDR2: SGHDT and FRDEAV. V was cut by 4 bases and J by 0 bases, with 7 bases left in between. The CDR3 runs 13 residues. The CDR3 bases that were read are TGTGCCAGCAGTGGGGGACAGAACACA. Protein product: CASSGGQNT. In full, the CDR3 is CASSGGQNTEVFF.

This clone was seen more than once but under ten times. Mouse germline and gene names are used. The read terminates 4 residues before the CDR3 end, so the remaining end is supplied by the germline J gene. J is TRBJ2-3 and V is TRBV19, with D tentatively TRBD2 (6 bases). The CDR3 totals 16 residues. V shed 4 bases and J shed 0 bases, with 15 bases lying between them. Germline V gene data show CDR1 as FNHDT and CDR2 as SITEND (reference sequence). CDR3 amino acids: CASSARTVSSAETLYF. Partial CDR3 DNA: TGTGCCAGCAGTGCCCGGACTGTTTCTAGTGCAGAA.

This clone was observed a few times. Gene names are the mouse ones. The observed sequence ends 4 residues before the CDR3 terminus, with the missing tail filled in from the germline J gene. The V and J genes are TRBV1 and TRBJ2-2; TRBD2 matches at 13 bases. The CDR3 contains 17 residues. Germline assignment: CDR1 NSQYPW and CDR2 LRSPGD (reference sequence). With 3 bases clipped from V and 3 bases from J, the junction kept 4 bases outside the gene matches. CDR3 DNA (partial): TGCACCTGCAGTGCCAGGACTGGGGGGGCGCACACCGGG. Protein: CTCSARTGGAHTG. The whole CDR3 protein is CTCSARTGGAHTGQLYF.

About this clone itself: TCRdb's protein and the translated DNA diverge at residue 10; the protein reported here is the translation of the DNA. Gene and germline names: mouse. The CDR3 goes on 3 residues after the read ends, and that part is filled in from the germline J gene. The chain has TRBV31 and TRBJ1-6; no clear D. TRBJ1-6 is recorded as an ORF, its role being uncertain. The CDR3 spans 13 residues. Germline CDR1 and CDR2: GKSSPN and SITVG. V was trimmed by 0 bases and J by 5 bases, leaving 5 bases between them. CDR3 DNA, as far as it was read: TGTGCCTGGAGTCTAGAGGATAATTCGCCC. The encoded protein is CAWSLEDNSP. The CDR3 reads in full as CAWSLEDNSPLYF.

As to this clone: All gene names here are mouse names. The read gets to within 4 residues of the CDR3 end, and the germline J gene fills in the rest. The chain couples TRBV1 to TRBJ1-2, with D possibly being TRBD1 (6 bases). The CDR3 extends over 14 amino acids. V gave up 4 bases and J gave up 0 bases, with 9 bases separating them. Germline V CDR1 and CDR2: NSQYPW, LRSPGD (reference sequence). This chain's CDR3 is CTCSGDRTNSDYTF. The DNA read from the CDR3 is TGCACCTGCAGTGGCGACAGGACAAACTCC. Complete variable domain (other parts from reference TRBV1 and TRBJ1-2): VTLLEQNPRWRLVPRGQAVNLRCILKNSQYPWMSWYQQDLQKQLQWLFTLRSPGDKEVKSLPGADYLATRVTDTELRLQVANMSQGRTLYCTCSGDRTNSDYTFGSGTRLLVI.

Regarding this clone: The germline and genes are mouse ones. The read ends 4 residues shy of where the CDR3 ends; the end is completed using the germline J gene. This rearrangement joins TRBV19 to TRBJ1-1; weak D call: TRBD1 (6 bases). The CDR3 runs to 15 residues. Germline V gene sequence: CDR1 FNHDT, CDR2 SITEND (reference sequence). V was clipped by 5 bases and J by 0 bases, with 14 bases between them. The chain's CDR3 is CASSLRQAANTEVFF. The covered CDR3 bases are TGTGCCAGCAGCCTCCGACAGGCCGCAAACACA.